These 10 T cell receptor beta chains came from one sample sequenced in a study of shared clonotypes between healthy human individuals. Using immunoSEQ multiplex PCR, the repertoire was profiled, and TCRdb retains in-frame clones only, with some absent. The sample has more than 400,000 clones, 81% seen once. Input material: PBMCs. The receptor set was obtained from a middle-aged woman in good health. Some clones in this sample may be carry-over from other donors' samples.

The chain has TRBV28 and TRBJ2-3; 10 bases map to TRBD2. This CDR3 is built from 17 residues. Germline trimming cut 9 bases from V and 2 bases from J; bases unmatched to any gene: 14. CDR1 and CDR2 (germline): MDHEN, SYDVKM. The CDR3 nucleotides are TGTGCCAGTTCCAGCGGGAGGGCCTCGGGACACACAGATACGCAGTATTTT. It is translated as CASSSGRASGHTDTQYF.

Sample share makes this clone medium-sized. In the same sample, other DNA sequences code for this CDR3. CDR3 sequence: CASSDKGSPSEQYF. The CDR3 DNA reads as TGTGCCAGCAGTGACAAGGGGTCCCCCTCCGAGCAGTACTTC. The chain employs TRBV6-1 and TRBJ2-7; TRBD1 is a possible D gene (5 bases). V was trimmed by 3 bases and J by 6 bases, leaving 15 bases between them. The CDR3 contains 14 residues. Looked up from germline, CDR1 is MNHNS and CDR2 is SASEGT.

The genes are TRBV2 and TRBJ2-2; 7 nucleotides agree with TRBD2. The CDR3 spans 15 residues. Trimming cost V 4 bases and J 6 bases; bases outside gene matches: 8. CDR1 and CDR2 (germline): SNHLY, FYNNEI. For the CDR3, the DNA is TGTGCCAGCAGTGGGGCGGGAGTGGGGGCCGGGGAGCTGTTTTTT. Translating it yields CASSGAGVGAGELFF.

The chain has TRBV7-9 and TRBJ1-2; D ambiguous. The germline V gene has CDR1 SEHNR and CDR2 FQNEAQ (reference sequence). The CDR3 extends over 14 amino acids. V lost 2 bases and J 8 bases, leaving 15 bases between the germline ends. For the CDR3, the DNA is TGTGCCAGCAGCTTACAGGACGGGTCGAAAGGCTACACCTTC. Translating gives CASSLQDGSKGYTF.

In the case of this clone: Only one base separates this from a far larger clonotype, so it likely reflects a read error. The chain links TRBV15 to TRBJ2-7; a weak D match, TRBD2 (5 bases). The ends were cut back, 3 bases at V and 6 bases at J, with 24 bases in the middle. CDR3 length equals 17 residues. CDR1 and CDR2 from the germline V gene are LNHNV and YYDKDF (reference sequence). The CDR3 reads CATSRTITRVDSGEQYF. The CDR3 DNA follows: TGTGCCACCAGCAGGACTATAACCCGTGTAGACTCTGGCGAGCAGTACTTC.

This clone was observed at least ten times. At the DNA level, this CDR3 is encoded by other sequences in the same sample as well. The chain has TRBV28 and TRBJ1-5; 8 nucleotides agree with TRBD1. J was trimmed by 3 bases and V by 6 bases; bases with no gene match: 4. The CDR3 length is 14 residues. Germline lookup yields CDR1 MDHEN and CDR2 SYDVKM. CDR3 DNA: TGTGCCAGCAGACGGACAGGGAACAATCAGCCCCAGCATTTT. Its protein is CASRRTGNNQPQHF.

The chain has TRBV27 and TRBJ2-3; weak D call: TRBD1 (5 bases). Trimming left V 5 bases short and J 6 bases short, with 12 bases between. The CDR3 has 13 residues. The germline V gene has CDR1 MNHEY and CDR2 SMNVEV (reference sequence). The CDR3 sequence: CASSRPGADTQYF. The CDR3 DNA follows: TGTGCCAGCAGTAGGCCTGGGGCCGATACGCAGTATTTT.

The chain recombines TRBV11-2 with TRBJ2-4, with 9 bases aligning to TRBD2. CDR1 is SGHAT and CDR2 is FQNNGV in the germline V gene. The CDR3 contains 18 residues. V was clipped by 5 bases and J by 5 bases; unmatched bases: 16. DNA of the CDR3: TGTGCCAGCAGCCCGATTGGGCGTGTCGCGGGAGGGGAAAACATTCAGTACTTC. Its protein product is CASSPIGRVAGGENIQYF.

The rearrangement joins TRBV7-7 to TRBJ2-6, with no clear D. The V and J ends lost 2 bases and 5 bases respectively, with 16 bases between them. This CDR3 spans 17 amino acids. Germline assignment: CDR1 SSHAT and CDR2 FNYEAQ (reference sequence). The CDR3 here is CASSLLVPQSRANVLTF. In nucleotides, the CDR3 is TGTGCCAGCAGCTTACTCGTGCCACAAAGTCGGGCCAACGTCCTGACTTTC.

About this clone itself: A far larger clone differs by one base, so this is likely a read error. V usage is TRBV30 and J usage is TRBJ2-3, with no clear D. The CDR3 extends over 14 amino acids. Germline V lookup: CDR1 GTSNPN, CDR2 SVGIG (reference sequence). V was clipped by 0 bases and J by 1 base, with 8 bases between them. In DNA, the CDR3 is TGTGCCTGGAGTGTAGGGCTTCGCACAGATACGCAGTATTTT. It codes for CAWSVGLRTDTQYF. The full variable domain, its missing parts supplied by reference TRBV30 and TRBJ2-3, is SQTIHQWPATLVQPVGSPLSLECTVEGTSNPNLYWYRQAAGRGLQLLFYSVGIGQISSEVPQNLSASRPQDRQFILSSKKLLLSDSGFYLCAWSVGLRTDTQYFGPGTRLTVL.